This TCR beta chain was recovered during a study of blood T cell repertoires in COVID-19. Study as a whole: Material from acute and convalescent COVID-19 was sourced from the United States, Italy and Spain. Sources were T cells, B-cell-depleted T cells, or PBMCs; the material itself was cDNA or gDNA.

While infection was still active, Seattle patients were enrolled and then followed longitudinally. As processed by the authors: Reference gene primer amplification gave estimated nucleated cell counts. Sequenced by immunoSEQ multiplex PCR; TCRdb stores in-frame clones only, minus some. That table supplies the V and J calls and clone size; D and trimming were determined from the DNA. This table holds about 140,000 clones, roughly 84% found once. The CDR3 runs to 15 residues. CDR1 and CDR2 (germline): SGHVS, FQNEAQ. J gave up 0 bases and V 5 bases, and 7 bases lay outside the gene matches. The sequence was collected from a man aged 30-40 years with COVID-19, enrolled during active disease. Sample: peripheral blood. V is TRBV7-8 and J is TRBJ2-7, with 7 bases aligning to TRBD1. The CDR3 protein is CASSQGTVPSYEQYF. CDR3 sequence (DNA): TGTGCCAGCAGCCAAGGGACAGTCCCCTCCTACGAGCAGTACTTC.